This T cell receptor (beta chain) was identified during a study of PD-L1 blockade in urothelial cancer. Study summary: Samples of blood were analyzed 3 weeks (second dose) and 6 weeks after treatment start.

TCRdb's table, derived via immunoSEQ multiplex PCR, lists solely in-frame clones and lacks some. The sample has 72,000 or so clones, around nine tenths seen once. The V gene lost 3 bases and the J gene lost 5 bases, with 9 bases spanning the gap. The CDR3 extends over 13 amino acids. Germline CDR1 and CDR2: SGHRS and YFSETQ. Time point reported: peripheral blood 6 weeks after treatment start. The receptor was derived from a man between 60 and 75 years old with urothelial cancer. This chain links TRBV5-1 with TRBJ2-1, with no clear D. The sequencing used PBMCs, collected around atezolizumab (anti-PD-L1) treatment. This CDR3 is CASSYYGNNEQFF. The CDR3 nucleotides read TGCGCCAGCAGCTACTACGGAAACAATGAGCAGTTCTTC.